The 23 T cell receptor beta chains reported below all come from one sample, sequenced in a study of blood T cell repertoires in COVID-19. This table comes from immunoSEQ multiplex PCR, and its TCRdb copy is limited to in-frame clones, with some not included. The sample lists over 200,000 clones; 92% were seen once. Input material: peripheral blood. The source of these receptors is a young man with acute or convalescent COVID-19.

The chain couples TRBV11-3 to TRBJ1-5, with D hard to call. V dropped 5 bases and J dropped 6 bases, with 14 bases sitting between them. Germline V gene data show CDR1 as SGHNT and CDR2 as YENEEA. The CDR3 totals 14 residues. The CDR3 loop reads CASSLPPRRQPQHF. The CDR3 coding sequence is TGTGCCAGCAGCCTCCCACCGAGGCGTCAGCCCCAGCATTTT.

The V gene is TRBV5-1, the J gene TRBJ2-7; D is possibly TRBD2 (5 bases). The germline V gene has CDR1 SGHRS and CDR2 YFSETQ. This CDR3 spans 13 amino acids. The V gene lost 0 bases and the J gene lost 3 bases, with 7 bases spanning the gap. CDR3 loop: CASSLGTGYEQYF. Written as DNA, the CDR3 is TGCGCCAGCAGCTTGGGGACTGGCTACGAGCAGTACTTC. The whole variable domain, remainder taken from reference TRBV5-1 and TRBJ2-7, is KAGVTQTPRYLIKTRGQQVTLSCSPISGHRSVSWYQQTPGQGLQFLFEYFSETQRNKGNFPGRFSGRQFSNSRSEMNVSTLELGDSALYLCASSLGTGYEQYFGPGTRLTVT.

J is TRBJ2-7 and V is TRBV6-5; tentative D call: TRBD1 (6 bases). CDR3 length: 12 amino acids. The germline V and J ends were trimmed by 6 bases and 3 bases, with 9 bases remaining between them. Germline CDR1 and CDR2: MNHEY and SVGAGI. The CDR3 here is CASSQGGYEQYF. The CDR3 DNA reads TGTGCCAGCAGCCAAGGGGGCTACGAGCAGTACTTC.

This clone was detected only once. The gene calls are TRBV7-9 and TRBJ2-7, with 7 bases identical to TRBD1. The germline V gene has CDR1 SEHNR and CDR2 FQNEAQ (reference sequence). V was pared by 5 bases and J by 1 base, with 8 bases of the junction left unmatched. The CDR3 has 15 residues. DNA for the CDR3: TGTGCCAGCAGCGGCAGGACAGGTGGTTCCTACGAGCAGTACTTC. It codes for CASSGRTGGSYEQYF. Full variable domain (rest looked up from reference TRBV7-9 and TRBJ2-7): DTGVSQNPRHKITKRGQNVTFRCDPISEHNRLYWYRQTLGQGPEFLTYFQNEAQLEKSRLLSDRFSAERPKGSFSTLEIQRTEQGDSAMYLCASSGRTGGSYEQYFGPGTRLTVT.

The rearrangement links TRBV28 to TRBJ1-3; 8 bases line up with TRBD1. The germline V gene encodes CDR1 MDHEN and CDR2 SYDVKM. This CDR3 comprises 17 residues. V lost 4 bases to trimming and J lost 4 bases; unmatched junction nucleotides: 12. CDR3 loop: CASSSLGTGGLGNTIYF. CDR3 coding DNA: TGTGCCAGCAGTTCCCTAGGGACAGGAGGCTTAGGAAACACCATATATTTT.

The CDR3 reads CASSLTRTGYGYTF. DNA for the CDR3: TGTGCCAGCAGTTTGACAAGGACAGGATATGGCTACACCTTC. The V gene is TRBV28, the J gene TRBJ1-2, with 7 positions matching TRBD1. The J segment lost 5 bases and the V segment lost 3 bases, leaving 6 bases of the junction unmatched. The CDR3 runs to 14 residues. Germline V lookup: CDR1 MDHEN, CDR2 SYDVKM.

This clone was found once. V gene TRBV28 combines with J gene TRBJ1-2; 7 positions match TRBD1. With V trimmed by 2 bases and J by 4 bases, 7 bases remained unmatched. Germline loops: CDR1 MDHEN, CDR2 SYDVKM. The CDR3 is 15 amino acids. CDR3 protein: CASSLDRATLYGYTF. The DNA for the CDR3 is TGTGCCAGCAGTTTAGACAGGGCAACACTCTATGGCTACACCTTC.

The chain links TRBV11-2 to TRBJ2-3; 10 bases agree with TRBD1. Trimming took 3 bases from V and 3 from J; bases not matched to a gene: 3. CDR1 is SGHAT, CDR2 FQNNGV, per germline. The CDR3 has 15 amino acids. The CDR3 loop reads CASSLTGGGTDTQYF. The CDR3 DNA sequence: TGTGCCAGCAGCTTGACAGGGGGCGGAACAGATACGCAGTATTTT.

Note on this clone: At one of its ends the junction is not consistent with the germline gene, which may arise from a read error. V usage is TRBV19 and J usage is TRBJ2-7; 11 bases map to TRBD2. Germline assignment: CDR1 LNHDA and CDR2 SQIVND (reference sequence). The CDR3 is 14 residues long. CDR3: CASSLTGLAAHMYW. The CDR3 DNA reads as TGTGCCAGTAGTCTTACGGGACTAGCGGCACACATGTATTGG.

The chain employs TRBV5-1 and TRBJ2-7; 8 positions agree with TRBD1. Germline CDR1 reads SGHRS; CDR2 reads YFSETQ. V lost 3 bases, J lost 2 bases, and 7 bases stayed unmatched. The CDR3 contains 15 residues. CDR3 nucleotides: TGCGCCAGCAGCTCTGGGAGGACAGGGCCCTACGAGCAGTACTTC. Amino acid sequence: CASSSGRTGPYEQYF.

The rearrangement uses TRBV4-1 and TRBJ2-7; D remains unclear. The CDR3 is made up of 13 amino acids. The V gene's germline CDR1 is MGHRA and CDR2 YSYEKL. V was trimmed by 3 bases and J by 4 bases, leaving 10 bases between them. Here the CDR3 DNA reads TGCGCCAGCAGCCAGCAGGAAAAATACGAGCAGTACTTC. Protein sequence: CASSQQEKYEQYF.

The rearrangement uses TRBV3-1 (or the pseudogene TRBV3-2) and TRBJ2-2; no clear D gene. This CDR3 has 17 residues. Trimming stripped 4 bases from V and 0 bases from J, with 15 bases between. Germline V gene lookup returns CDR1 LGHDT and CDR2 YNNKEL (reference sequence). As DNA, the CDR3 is TGTGCCAGCAGCCGAAACGGCGTCAGCGCGAACACCGGGGAGCTGTTTTTT. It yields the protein CASSRNGVSANTGELFF.

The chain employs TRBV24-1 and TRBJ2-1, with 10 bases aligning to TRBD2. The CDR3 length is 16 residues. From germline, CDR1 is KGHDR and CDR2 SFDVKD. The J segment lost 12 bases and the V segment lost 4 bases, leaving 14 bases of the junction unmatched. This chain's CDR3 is CATSERSLAGAPLQFF. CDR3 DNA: TGTGCCACCAGTGAGAGGTCCCTAGCGGGAGCTCCCCTGCAGTTCTTC.

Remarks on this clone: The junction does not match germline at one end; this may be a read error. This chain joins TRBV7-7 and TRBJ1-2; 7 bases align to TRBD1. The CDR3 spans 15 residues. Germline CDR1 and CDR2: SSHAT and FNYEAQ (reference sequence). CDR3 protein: CASSSRTGSLYGYTF. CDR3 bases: TGTGCTAGCAGCTCCCGGACAGGTAGCCTCTATGGCTACACCTTC.

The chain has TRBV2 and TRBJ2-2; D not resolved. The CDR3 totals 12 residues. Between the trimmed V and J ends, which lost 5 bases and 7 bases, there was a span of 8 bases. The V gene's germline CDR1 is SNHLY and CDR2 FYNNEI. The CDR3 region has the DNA TGTGCCAGCAGTACTCAAGACGGGGAGCTGTTTTTT. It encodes CASSTQDGELFF.

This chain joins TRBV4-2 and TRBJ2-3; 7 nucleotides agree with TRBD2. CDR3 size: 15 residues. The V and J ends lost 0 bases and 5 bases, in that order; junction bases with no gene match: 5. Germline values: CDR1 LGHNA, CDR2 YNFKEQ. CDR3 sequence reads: CASSQEWGREDTQYF. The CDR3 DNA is TGTGCCAGCAGCCAAGAGTGGGGGAGGGAAGATACGCAGTATTTT.

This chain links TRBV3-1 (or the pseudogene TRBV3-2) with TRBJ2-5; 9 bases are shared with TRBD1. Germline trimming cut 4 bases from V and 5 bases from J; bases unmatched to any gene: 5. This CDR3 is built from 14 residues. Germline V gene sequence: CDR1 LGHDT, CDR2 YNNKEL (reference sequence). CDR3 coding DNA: TGTGCCAGCAGCCCTGGACAGGGGTACGAGACCCAGTACTTC. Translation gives CASSPGQGYETQYF.

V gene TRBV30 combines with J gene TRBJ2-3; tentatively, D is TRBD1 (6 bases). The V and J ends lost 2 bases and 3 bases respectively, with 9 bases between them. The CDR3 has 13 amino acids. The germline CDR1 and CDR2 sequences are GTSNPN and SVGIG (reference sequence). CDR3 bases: TGTGCCTGGAGTCAAAGGGGGACAGATACGCAGTATTTT. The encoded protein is CAWSQRGTDTQYF.

This CDR3 is CASIGTGPGAEAFF. The CDR3 bases are TGCGCCAGCATCGGGACAGGGCCCGGCGCTGAAGCTTTCTTT. The chain has TRBV5-1 and TRBJ1-1; 9 bases fit TRBD1. The germline V gene has CDR1 SGHRS and CDR2 YFSETQ. V dropped 6 bases and J dropped 6; count of bases not matched to a gene: 9. CDR3 length: 14 amino acids. Full variable domain (remainder filled in from reference TRBV5-1 and TRBJ1-1): KAGVTQTPRYLIKTRGQQVTLSCSPISGHRSVSWYQQTPGQGLQFLFEYFSETQRNKGNFPGRFSGRQFSNSRSEMNVSTLELGDSALYLCASIGTGPGAEAFFGQGTRLTVV.

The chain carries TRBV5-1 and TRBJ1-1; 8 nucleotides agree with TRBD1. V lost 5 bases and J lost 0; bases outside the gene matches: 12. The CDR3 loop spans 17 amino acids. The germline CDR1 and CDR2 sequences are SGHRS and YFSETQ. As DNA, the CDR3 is TGCGCCAGCAGAACACAGGGGGAAGGTCCGGTGAACACTGAAGCTTTCTTT. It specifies CASRTQGEGPVNTEAFF.

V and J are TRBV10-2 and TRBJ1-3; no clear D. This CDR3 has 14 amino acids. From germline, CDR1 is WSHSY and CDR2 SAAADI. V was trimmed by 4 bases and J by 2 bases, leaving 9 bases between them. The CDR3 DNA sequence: TGCGCCAGCAGTGTTGGAGGGACTGGAAACACCATATATTTT. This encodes CASSVGGTGNTIYF.

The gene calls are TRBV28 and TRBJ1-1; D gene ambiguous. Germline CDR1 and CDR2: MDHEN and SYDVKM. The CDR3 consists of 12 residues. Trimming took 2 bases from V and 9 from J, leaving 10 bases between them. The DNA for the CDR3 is TGTGCCAGCAGTTTAATTACTAGGCAAGCTTTCTTT. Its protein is CASSLITRQAFF.

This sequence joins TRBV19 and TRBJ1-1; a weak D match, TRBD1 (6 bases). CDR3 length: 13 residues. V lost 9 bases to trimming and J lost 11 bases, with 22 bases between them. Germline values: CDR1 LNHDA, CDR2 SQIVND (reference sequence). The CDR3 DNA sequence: TGTGCCAGCACCCCGGACAGATCTAGGAGGGCTTTCTTT. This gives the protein CASTPDRSRRAFF.